These T cell receptor beta chains were read from a single sample in a study of neurological immune-mediated disorders. TCRdb recomputed calls from the 5' RACE reads with MiXCR, one row per CDR3 protein. The sample includes about 60,000 distinct CDR3 sequences, roughly 4% of them seen just once. Material for sequencing was PBMCs. Receptor source: a man aged 25 to 40 with multiple sclerosis. CDR3s include the opening cysteine and the closing phenylalanine or tryptophan. A D gene is named only where the DNA matches it firmly. Not every row has a clone size; where given, it reads once, few, many or a size class.

>TRBV30|-|-|TRBJ2-7
TGTGCCTGGGGTGACAGTCTTCAGTACTTC
CAWGDSLQYF
>TRBV19|-|-|TRBJ2-3
TGTGCCAGTAGTATCAAAGGGGATACGCAGTATTTT
CASSIKGDTQYF
>TRBV20-1|-|many|TRBJ1-2
TGCAGTGCTCCTTGGCGATACTATGGCTACACCTTC
CSAPWRYYGYTF
>TRBV12-3/TRBV12-4|-|many|TRBJ2-1
TGTGCCAGCAGTTTAGGCGGAGAGCAGTTCTTC
CASSLGGEQFF
>TRBV15|-|many|TRBJ2-7
TGTGCCACCAGCAGAGAGGAAGAAGATTCCTACGAGCAGTACTTC
CATSREEEDSYEQYF
>TRBV20-1|TRBD1|many|TRBJ2-1
TGCAGTGCTAGTCCCCGTGGGGGGACAGGGAACTACAATGAGCAGTTCTTC
CSASPRGGTGNYNEQFF
>TRBV5-1|-|-|TRBJ1-2
TGCGCCAGCAGCTTGGGGCAGGAGATCTATGGCTACACCTTC
CASSLGQEIYGYTF
>TRBV6-5|TRBD1|many|TRBJ1-4
TGTGCCAGCAGCCGAAACAGGGGCTCTAATGAAAAACTGTTTTTT
CASSRNRGSNEKLFF
>TRBV5-1|-|many|TRBJ2-7
TGCGCCAGCAGCCGGGAAAATTTCAGGGTTGACGAGCAGTACTTC
CASSRENFRVDEQYF
>TRBV20-1|-|many|TRBJ2-2
TGCAGTGCCTCAGGAGGGGGGACCGGGGAGCTGTTTTTT
CSASGGGTGELFF
>TRBV2|-|many|TRBJ1-5
TGTGCCAGCAGTGAAGGCAGAAATCAGCCCCAGCATTTT
CASSEGRNQPQHF
>TRBV6-5|TRBD1|many|TRBJ2-7
TGTGCCAGCAGTTCCGACAGGGTGAGTCTCGTCTACGAGCAGTACTTC
CASSSDRVSLVYEQYF
>TRBV20-1|TRBD1|many|TRBJ2-3
TGCAGTACCCCAGGGGGCGCCCGCACAGATACGCAGTATTTT
CSTPGGARTDTQYF
>TRBV20-1|TRBD2|many|TRBJ2-7
TGCAGTGCTCGGACTAGCGGGAGTGCCTCCCGCTACGAGCAGTACTTC
CSARTSGSASRYEQYF
>TRBV4-1|-|many|TRBJ2-1
TGCGCCAGCAGCCAAGACTCGGTTAGGCATGAGCAGTTCTTC
CASSQDSVRHEQFF
>TRBV7-9|-|many|TRBJ1-2
TGTGCCAGCAGCGCTCCATCGAACTATGGCTACACCTTC
CASSAPSNYGYTF
>TRBV12-3/TRBV12-4|-|many|TRBJ2-3
TGTGCCAGCAGTCATGCTTCCCCGGGACGGGGAGATACGCAGTATTTT
CASSHASPGRGDTQYF
>TRBV4-1|TRBD2|many|TRBJ2-7
TGCGCCAGCAGCCAAGAGCCTAGCGGGGGGTACGAGCAGTACTTC
CASSQEPSGGYEQYF
>TRBV4-1|-|many|TRBJ2-3
TGCGCCAGCAGCCAACGGACAGCATTAGATACGCAGTATTTT
CASSQRTALDTQYF
>TRBV5-1|TRBD2|many|TRBJ2-2
TGCGCCAGCAGCTTGTCTAGCGGGAGTGTAAACGCCGGGGAGCTGTTTTTT
CASSLSSGSVNAGELFF
>TRBV5-1|-|many|TRBJ1-2
TGCGCCAGCAGCTTGGCCAGGGGCGGAAACTATGGCTACACCTTC
CASSLARGGNYGYTF